This TCR beta chain was observed in a study of blood T cell repertoires in COVID-19. The overall study: Nucleic acid was either cDNA or gDNA, and it came from T cells, B-cell-depleted T cells, or PBMCs.

The repertoire was sequenced with immunoSEQ multiplex PCR; TCRdb's copy has only in-frame clones and lacks some. The data show 150,000 to 200,000 clones, 80% to 85% seen once. The TCR was taken from a woman aged 35 to 49 with acute or convalescent COVID-19. The sample comprised peripheral blood.

CDR3 coding DNA: TGTGCCTGGAGTGTTGGCCGGGGTCTGACCTATGGCTACACCTTC. This encodes CAWSVGRGLTYGYTF. The rearrangement uses TRBV30 and TRBJ1-2, with D hard to call. The CDR3 covers 15 residues. Germline CDR1 is GTSNPN and CDR2 is SVGIG (reference sequence). Trimming removed 0 bases at V and 4 bases at J, with 15 bases between. The full variable domain, its missing parts supplied by reference TRBV30 and TRBJ1-2, is SQTIHQWPATLVQPVGSPLSLECTVEGTSNPNLYWYRQAAGRGLQLLFYSVGIGQISSEVPQNLSASRPQDRQFILSSKKLLLSDSGFYLCAWSVGRGLTYGYTFGSGTRLTVV.